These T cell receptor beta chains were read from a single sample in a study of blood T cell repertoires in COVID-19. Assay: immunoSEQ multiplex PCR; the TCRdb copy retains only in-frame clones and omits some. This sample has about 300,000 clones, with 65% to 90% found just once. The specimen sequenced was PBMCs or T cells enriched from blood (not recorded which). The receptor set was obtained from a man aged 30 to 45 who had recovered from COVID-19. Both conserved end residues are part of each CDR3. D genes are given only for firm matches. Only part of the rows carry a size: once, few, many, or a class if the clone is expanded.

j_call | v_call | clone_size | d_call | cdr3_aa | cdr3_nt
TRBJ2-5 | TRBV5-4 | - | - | CASSSGEETQYF | TGTGCCAGCAGCTCGGGAGAAGAGACCCAGTACTTC
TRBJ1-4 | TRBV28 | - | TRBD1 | CASYARGQGEKLFF | TGTGCCAGCTACGCCCGTGGACAGGGGGAAAAACTGTTTTTT
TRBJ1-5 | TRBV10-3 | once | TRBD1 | CAISPGQYSNQPQHF | TGTGCCATCAGTCCGGGACAGTATAGCAATCAGCCCCAGCATTTT
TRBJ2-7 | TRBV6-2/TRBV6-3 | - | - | CASSASRAGQYF | TGTGCCAGCAGCGCGTCAAGGGCGGGGCAGTACTTC
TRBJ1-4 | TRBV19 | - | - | CASSIFGQRTNEKLFF | TGTGCCAGTAGTATCTTTGGACAGAGAACTAATGAAAAACTGTTTTTT
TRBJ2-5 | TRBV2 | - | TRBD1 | CASRPLRGTQETQYF | TGTGCCAGCAGGCCACTCAGGGGGACACAAGAGACCCAGTACTTC
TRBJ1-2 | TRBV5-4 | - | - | CASSVPGGFNYGYTF | TGTGCCAGCAGCGTCCCGGGAGGTTTTAACTATGGCTACACCTTC
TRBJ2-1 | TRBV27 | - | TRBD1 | CATKYERTGLYNEQFF | TGTGCCACAAAGTACGAGAGGACAGGGTTGTATAATGAGCAGTTCTTC
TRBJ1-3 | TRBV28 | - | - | CATREVGNTIYF | TGTGCCACCCGGGAGGTTGGAAACACCATATATTTT
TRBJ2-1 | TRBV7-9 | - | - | CASSPSWSEQFF | TGTGCCAGCAGCCCCTCCTGGAGTGAGCAGTTCTTC
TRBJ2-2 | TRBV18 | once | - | CASSPRKAGSNTGELFF | TGTGCCAGCTCACCAAGAAAGGCAGGGTCGAACACCGGGGAGCTGTTTTTT
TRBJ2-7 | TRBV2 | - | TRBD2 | CASLGKSGRAPYEQYF | TGTGCCAGCCTAGGTAAAAGCGGGAGAGCCCCCTACGAGCAGTACTTC
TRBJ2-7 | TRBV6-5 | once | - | CASSSGVYEQYF | TGTGCCAGCAGCTCAGGGGTTTACGAGCAGTACTTC
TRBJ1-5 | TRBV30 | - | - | CAWSYFGDQPQHF | TGTGCCTGGAGTTACTTCGGGGATCAGCCCCAGCATTTT
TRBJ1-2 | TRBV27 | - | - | CASSRGSTNYGYTF | TGTGCCAGCAGTAGGGGGTCGACTAACTATGGCTACACCTTC
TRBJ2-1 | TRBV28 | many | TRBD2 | CASSPPGGPINEQFF | TGTGCCAGCAGCCCTCCGGGGGGGCCAATCAATGAGCAGTTCTTC
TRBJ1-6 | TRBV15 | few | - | CATSRDLWQGDSPLHF | TGTGCCACCAGCAGAGATCTTTGGCAGGGCGATTCACCCCTCCACTTT
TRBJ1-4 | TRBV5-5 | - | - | CASSPGASGILFF | TGTGCCAGCAGCCCGGGGGCCAGCGGGATCCTGTTTTTT
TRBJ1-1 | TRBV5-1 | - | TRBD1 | CASSLETGVTEAFF | TGCGCCAGCAGCTTGGAAACAGGGGTCACTGAAGCTTTCTTT
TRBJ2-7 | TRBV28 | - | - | CASKDYHEQYF | TGTGCCAGCAAGGACTACCACGAGCAGTACTTC
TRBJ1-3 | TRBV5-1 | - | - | CASSLSVSGNTIYF | TGCGCCAGCAGCTTGAGCGTCTCTGGAAACACCATATATTTT
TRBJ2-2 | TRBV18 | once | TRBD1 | CASSPQGQGYTGELFF | TGTGCCAGCTCACCACAGGGACAGGGGTACACCGGGGAGCTGTTTTTT
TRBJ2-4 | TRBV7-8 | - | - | CASSTIRENIQYF | TGTGCCAGCAGCACCATACGGGAAAACATTCAGTACTTC
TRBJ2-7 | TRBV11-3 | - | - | CASSSPSRLYEQYF | TGTGCCAGCAGCTCGCCGTCCAGGCTATACGAGCAGTACTTC
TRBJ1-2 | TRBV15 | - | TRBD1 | CATSRESQGAGGYTF | TGTGCCACCAGCAGAGAATCCCAGGGGGCAGGTGGCTACACCTTC
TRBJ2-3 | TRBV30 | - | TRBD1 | CAWTRTGMTDTQYF | TGTGCCTGGACCCGGACAGGGATGACAGATACGCAGTATTTT
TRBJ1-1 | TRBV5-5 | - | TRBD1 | CASSPVNRGYTEAFF | TGTGCCAGCAGCCCTGTGAACAGGGGCTACACTGAAGCTTTCTTT
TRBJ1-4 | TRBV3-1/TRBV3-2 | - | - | CASSPAGVRNEKLFF | TGTGCCAGCAGCCCGGCAGGGGTGAGGAATGAAAAACTGTTTTTT
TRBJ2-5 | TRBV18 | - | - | CASSKRADQETQYF | TGTGCCAGCTCAAAGCGGGCAGACCAAGAGACCCAGTACTTC
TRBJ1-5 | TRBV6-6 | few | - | CASSKGVETNQPQHF | TGTGCCAGCAGCAAAGGGGTTGAGACAAATCAGCCCCAGCATTTT
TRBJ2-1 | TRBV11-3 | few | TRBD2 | CASSLGGGNRNEQFF | TGTGCCAGCAGCTTAGGCGGGGGGAACCGCAATGAGCAGTTCTTC
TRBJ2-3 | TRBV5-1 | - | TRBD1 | CASSWTGGPTDTQYF | TGCGCCAGCAGCTGGACAGGGGGCCCCACAGATACGCAGTATTTT
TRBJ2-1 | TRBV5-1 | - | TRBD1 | CAIRDSGVRDEQFF | TGCGCCATACGGGACAGTGGAGTTCGGGATGAGCAGTTCTTC
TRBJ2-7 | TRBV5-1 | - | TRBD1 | CASSMTGSPYEQYF | TGCGCCAGCAGCATGACAGGGTCCCCCTACGAGCAGTACTTC
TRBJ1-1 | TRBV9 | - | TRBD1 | CASSGRQGGTEAFF | TGTGCCAGCAGCGGAAGACAGGGGGGCACTGAAGCTTTCTTT
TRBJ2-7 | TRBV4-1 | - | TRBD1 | CASSPGTGVAYEQYF | TGCGCCAGCAGCCCCGGGACAGGGGTCGCCTACGAGCAGTACTTC
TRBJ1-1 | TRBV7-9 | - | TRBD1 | CASSTQGARDTEAFF | TGTGCCAGCAGCACCCAGGGGGCGCGGGACACTGAAGCTTTCTTT
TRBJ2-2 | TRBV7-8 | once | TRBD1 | CASSSGQKNTGELFF | TGTGCCAGCAGCTCGGGACAGAAAAACACCGGGGAGCTGTTTTTT
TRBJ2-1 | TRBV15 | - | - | CATSRESGLDSPGDEQFF | TGTGCCACCAGCAGAGAATCCGGGTTGGACTCCCCAGGCGATGAGCAGTTCTTC
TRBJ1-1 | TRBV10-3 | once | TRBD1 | CAISEGQAGATEAFF | TGTGCCATCAGTGAGGGACAGGCCGGCGCCACTGAAGCTTTCTTT
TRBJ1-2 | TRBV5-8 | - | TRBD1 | CASSLAGQGYYGYTF | TGTGCCAGCAGCTTGGCCGGACAGGGATACTATGGCTACACCTTC
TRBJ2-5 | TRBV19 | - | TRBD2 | CASSTSGDYPRTQYF | TGTGCCAGTAGTACCTCGGGGGACTATCCGAGGACCCAGTACTTC
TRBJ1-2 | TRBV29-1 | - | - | CSVGAGDPYGYTF | TGCAGCGTTGGGGCAGGGGATCCCTATGGCTACACCTTC
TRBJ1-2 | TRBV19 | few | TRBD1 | CASSIRDSFNYGYTF | TGTGCCAGTAGTATCCGGGACAGTTTTAACTATGGCTACACCTTC
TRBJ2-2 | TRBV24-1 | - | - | CATSVASPGSGELFF | TGTGCCACCAGTGTTGCATCCCCGGGGTCCGGGGAGCTGTTTTTT
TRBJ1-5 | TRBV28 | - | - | CASSLLLQGIGNQPQHF | TGTGCCAGCAGTTTACTCCTTCAGGGAATAGGCAATCAGCCCCAGCATTTT
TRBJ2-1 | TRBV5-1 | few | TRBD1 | CASSSEGALGNEQFF | TGCGCCAGCAGCTCCGAGGGGGCCCTGGGCAATGAGCAGTTCTTC
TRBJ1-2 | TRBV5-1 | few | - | CASRPQGNIHGYTF | TGCGCCAGCAGACCCCAGGGGAATATCCATGGCTACACCTTC
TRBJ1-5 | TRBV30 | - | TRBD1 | CAWSVQSGGHQPQHF | TGTGCCTGGAGTGTACAGTCAGGGGGCCATCAGCCCCAGCATTTT
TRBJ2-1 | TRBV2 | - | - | CASSVMVSHAEQFF | TGTGCCAGCAGTGTCATGGTTAGTCATGCTGAGCAGTTCTTC
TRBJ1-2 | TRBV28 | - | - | CASSFLFQDGYTF | TGTGCCAGCAGCTTCCTCTTCCAGGATGGCTACACCTTC